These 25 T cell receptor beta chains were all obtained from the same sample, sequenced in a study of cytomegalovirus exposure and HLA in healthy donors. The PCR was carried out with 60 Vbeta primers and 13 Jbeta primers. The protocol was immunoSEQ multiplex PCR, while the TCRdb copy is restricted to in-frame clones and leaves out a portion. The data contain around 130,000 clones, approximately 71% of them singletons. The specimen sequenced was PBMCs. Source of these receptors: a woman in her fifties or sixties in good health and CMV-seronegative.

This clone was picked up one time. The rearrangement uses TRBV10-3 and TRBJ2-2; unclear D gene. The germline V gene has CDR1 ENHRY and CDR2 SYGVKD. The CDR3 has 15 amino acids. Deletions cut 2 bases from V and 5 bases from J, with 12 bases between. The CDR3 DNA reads TGTGCCATCAGTGAGAATAGCCCCGGGACCGGGGAGCTGTTTTTT. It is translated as CAISENSPGTGELFF.

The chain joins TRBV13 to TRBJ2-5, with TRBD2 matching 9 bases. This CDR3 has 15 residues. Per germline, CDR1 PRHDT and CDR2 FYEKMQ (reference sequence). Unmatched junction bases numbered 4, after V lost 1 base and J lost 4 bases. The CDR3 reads CASSLDSAGGETQYF. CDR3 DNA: TGTGCCAGCAGCTTAGACTCAGCGGGGGGAGAGACCCAGTACTTC.

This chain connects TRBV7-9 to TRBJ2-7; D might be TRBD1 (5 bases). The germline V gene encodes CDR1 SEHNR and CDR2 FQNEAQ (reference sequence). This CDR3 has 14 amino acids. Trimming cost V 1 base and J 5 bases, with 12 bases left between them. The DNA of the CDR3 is TGTGCCAGCAGCTTAGAGACAGCGACCCACGAGCAGTACTTC. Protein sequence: CASSLETATHEQYF.

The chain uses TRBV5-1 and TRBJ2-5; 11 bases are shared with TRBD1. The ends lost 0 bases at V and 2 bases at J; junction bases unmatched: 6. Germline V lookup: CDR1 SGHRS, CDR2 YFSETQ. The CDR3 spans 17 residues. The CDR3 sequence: CASSLAGQGVNQETQYF. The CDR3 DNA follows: TGCGCCAGCAGCTTGGCGGGACAGGGGGTTAATCAAGAGACCCAGTACTTC.

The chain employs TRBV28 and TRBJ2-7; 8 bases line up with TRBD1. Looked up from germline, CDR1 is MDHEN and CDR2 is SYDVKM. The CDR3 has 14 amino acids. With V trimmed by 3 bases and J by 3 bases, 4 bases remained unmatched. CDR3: CASSFGQGIYEQYF. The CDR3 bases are TGTGCCAGCAGTTTTGGACAGGGTATCTACGAGCAGTACTTC.

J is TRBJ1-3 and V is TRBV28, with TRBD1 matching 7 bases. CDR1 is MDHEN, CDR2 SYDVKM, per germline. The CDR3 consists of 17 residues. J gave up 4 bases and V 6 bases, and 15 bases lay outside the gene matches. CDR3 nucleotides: TGTGCCAGCAGCCTAAGGACAGGCGCCACGAGGGGAAACACCATATATTTT. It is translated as CASSLRTGATRGNTIYF.

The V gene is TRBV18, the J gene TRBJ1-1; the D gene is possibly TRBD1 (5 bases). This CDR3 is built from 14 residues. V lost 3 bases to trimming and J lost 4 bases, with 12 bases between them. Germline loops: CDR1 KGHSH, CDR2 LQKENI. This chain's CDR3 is CASSPRGTGTEAFF. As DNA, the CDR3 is TGTGCCAGCTCACCTCGGGGGACGGGCACTGAAGCTTTCTTT.

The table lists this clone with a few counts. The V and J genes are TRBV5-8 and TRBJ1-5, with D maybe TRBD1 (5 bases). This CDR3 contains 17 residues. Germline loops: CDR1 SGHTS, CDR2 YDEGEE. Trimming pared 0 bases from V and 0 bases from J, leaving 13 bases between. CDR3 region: CASSLADIPISNQPQHF. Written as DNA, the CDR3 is TGTGCCAGCAGCTTGGCGGACATTCCCATTAGCAATCAGCCCCAGCATTTT.

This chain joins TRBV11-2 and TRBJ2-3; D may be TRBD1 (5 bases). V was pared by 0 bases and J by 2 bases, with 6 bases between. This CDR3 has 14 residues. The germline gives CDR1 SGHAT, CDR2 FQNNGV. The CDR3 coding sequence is TGTGCCAGCAGCTTAGACAGGGCCACAGATACGCAGTATTTT. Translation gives CASSLDRATDTQYF.

The CDR3 DNA reads TGTGCCAGCAGTGAAGCGCTGACAGGGGGAGGGCATGGCTACACCTTC. Amino acids: CASSEALTGGGHGYTF. The gene calls are TRBV6-1 and TRBJ1-2; 9 nucleotides agree with TRBD1. The CDR3 loop spans 16 amino acids. V gave up 0 bases and J gave up 6 bases; unmatched junction bases: 8. CDR1 MNHNS and CDR2 SASEGT come from the germline V gene.

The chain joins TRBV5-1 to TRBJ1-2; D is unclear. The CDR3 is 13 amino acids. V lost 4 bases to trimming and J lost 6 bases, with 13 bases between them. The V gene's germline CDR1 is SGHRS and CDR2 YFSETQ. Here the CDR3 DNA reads TGCGCCAGCAGCCTTGCGTCGGGAGATGGCTACACCTTC. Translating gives CASSLASGDGYTF.

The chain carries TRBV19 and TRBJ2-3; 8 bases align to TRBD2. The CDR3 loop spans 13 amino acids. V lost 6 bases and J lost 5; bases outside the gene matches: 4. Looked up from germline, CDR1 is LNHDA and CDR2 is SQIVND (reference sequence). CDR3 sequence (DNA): TGTGCCAGTAGCACGGGAGGGGGAGATACGCAGTATTTT. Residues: CASSTGGGDTQYF. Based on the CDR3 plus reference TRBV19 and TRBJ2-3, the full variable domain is DGGITQSPKYLFRKEGQNVTLSCEQNLNHDAMYWYRQDPGQGLRLIYYSQIVNDFQKGDIAEGYSVSREKKESFPLTVTSAQKNPTAFYLCASSTGGGDTQYFGPGTRLTVL.

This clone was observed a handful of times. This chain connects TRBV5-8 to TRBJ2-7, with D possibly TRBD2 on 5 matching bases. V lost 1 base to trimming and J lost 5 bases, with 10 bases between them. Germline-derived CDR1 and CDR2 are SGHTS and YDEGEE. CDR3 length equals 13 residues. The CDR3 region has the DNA TGTGCCAGCAGCTTGCGGGGTATCCACGAGCAGTACTTC. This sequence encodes CASSLRGIHEQYF.

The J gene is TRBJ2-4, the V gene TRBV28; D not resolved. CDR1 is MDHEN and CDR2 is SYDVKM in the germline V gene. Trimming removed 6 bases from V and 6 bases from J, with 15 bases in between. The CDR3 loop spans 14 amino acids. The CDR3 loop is CASRDSRRLNIQYF. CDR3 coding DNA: TGTGCCAGCAGAGACTCACGAAGGCTAAACATTCAGTACTTC. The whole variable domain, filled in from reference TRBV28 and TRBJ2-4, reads DVKVTQSSRYLVKRTGEKVFLECVQDMDHENMFWYRQDPGLGLRLIYFSYDVKMKEKGDIPEGYSVSREKKERFSLILESASTNQTSMYLCASRDSRRLNIQYFGAGTRLSVL.

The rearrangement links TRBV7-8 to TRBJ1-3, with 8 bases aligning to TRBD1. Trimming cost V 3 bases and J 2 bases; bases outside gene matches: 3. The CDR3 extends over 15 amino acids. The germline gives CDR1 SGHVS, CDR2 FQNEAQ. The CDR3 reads CASSFHRGTGNTIYF. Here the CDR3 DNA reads TGTGCCAGCAGCTTCCACAGGGGGACTGGAAACACCATATATTTT.

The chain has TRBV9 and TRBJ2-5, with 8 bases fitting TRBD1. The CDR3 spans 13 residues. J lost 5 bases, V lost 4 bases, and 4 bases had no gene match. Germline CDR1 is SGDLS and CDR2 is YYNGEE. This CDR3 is CASSRQGWETQYF. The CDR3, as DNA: TGTGCCAGCAGCCGACAGGGGTGGGAGACCCAGTACTTC.

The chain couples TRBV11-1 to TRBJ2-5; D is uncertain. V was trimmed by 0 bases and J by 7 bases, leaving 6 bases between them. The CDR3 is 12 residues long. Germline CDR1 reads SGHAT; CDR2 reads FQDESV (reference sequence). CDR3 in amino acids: CASSLASGTQYF. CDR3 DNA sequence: TGTGCCAGCAGCTTAGCCTCGGGGACCCAGTACTTC.

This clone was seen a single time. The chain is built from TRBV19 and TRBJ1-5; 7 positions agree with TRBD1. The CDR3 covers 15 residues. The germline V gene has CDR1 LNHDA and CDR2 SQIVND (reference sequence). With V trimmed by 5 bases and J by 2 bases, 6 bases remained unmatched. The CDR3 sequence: CASSRQGGGNQPQHF. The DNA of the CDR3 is TGTGCCAGTAGTCGACAGGGCGGGGGCAATCAGCCCCAGCATTTT. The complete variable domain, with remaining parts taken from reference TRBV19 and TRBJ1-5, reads DGGITQSPKYLFRKEGQNVTLSCEQNLNHDAMYWYRQDPGQGLRLIYYSQIVNDFQKGDIAEGYSVSREKKESFPLTVTSAQKNPTAFYLCASSRQGGGNQPQHFGDGTRLSIL.

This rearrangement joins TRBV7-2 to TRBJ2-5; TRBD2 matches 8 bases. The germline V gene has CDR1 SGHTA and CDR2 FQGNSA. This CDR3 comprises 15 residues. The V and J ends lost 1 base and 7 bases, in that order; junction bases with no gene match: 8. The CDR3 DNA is TGTGCCAGCAGCTTAGATGCGGGGGGCGTCGGGACCCAGTACTTC. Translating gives CASSLDAGGVGTQYF.

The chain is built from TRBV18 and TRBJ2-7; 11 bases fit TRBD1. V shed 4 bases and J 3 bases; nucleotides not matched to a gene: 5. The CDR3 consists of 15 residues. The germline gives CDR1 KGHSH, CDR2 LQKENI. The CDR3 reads CASSQTGTGGYEQYF. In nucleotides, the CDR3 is TGTGCCAGCTCACAAACCGGGACAGGGGGCTACGAGCAGTACTTC.

CDR3 nucleotides: TGTGCCAGCAGTTTTAGGCAGGGCGCAACTAATGAAAAACTGTTTTTT. Residues: CASSFRQGATNEKLFF. This chain connects TRBV27 to TRBJ1-4, with D possibly matching TRBD1 (5 bases). This CDR3 has 16 amino acids. Trimming took 3 bases from V and 0 from J, leaving 11 bases between them. Germline V gene sequence: CDR1 MNHEY, CDR2 SMNVEV (reference sequence).

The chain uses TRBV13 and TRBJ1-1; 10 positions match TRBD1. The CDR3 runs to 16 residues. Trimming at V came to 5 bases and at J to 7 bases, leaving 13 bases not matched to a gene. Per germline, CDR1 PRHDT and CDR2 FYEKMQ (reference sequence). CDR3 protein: CASSQGQGTSLVEAFF. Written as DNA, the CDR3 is TGTGCCAGCAGCCAGGGACAGGGGACGAGCCTAGTTGAAGCTTTCTTT.

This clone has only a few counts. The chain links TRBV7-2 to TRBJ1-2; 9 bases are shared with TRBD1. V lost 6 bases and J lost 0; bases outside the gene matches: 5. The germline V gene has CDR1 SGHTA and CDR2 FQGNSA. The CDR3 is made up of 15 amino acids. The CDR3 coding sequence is TGTGCCAGCAGTTTACAGGGGGCTCCTAACTATGGCTACACCTTC. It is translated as CASSLQGAPNYGYTF.

Here the CDR3 DNA reads TGTGCCAGCAGCTGGGGGGGAGGGCCCTCCTACGAGCAGTACTTC. The encoded protein is CASSWGGGPSYEQYF. V usage is TRBV27 and J usage is TRBJ2-7; the match to TRBD2 covers 7 bases. The CDR3 runs 15 residues. Trimming removed 6 bases from V and 0 bases from J; junction bases left unmatched: 8. Germline V CDR1 and CDR2: MNHEY, SMNVEV (reference sequence).

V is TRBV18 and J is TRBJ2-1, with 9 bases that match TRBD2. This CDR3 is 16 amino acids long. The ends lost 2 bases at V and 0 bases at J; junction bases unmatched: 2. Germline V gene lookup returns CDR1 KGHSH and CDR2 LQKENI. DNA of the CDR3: TGTGCCAGCTCACCAGAGACTAGCGGCTCCTACAATGAGCAGTTCTTC. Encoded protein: CASSPETSGSYNEQFF. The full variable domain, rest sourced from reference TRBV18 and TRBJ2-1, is NAGVMQNPRHLVRRRGQEARLRCSPMKGHSHVYWYRQLPEEGLKFMVYLQKENIIDESGMPKERFSAEFPKEGPSILRIQQVVRGDSAAYFCASSPETSGSYNEQFFGPGTRLTVL.